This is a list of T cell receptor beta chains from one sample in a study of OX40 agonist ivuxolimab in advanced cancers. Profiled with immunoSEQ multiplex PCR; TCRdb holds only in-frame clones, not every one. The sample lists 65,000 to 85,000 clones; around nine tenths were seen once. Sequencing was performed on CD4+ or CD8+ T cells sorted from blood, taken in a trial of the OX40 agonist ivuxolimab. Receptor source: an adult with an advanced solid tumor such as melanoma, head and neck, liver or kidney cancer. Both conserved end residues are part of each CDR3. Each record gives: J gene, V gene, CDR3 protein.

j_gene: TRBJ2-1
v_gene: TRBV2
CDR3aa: CASSVLTTNNEQFF

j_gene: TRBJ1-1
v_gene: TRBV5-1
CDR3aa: CASSAEGRQAFF

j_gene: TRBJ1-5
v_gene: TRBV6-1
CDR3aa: CASSALGGSVQPQHF

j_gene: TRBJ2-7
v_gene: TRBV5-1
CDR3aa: CASSPFGTGSYEQYF

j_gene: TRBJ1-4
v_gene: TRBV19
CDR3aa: CASSRHGQATNEKLFF

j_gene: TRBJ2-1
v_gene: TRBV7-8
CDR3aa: CASSQPASSYNEQFF

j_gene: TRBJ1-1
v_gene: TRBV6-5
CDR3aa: CASSYSTGSGHTEAFF

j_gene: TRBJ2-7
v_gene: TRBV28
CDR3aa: CASSLRLAGGLYEQYF

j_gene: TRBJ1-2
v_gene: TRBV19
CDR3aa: CASNSVGDGYTF

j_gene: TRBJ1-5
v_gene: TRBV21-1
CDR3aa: CASSTWSNQPQHF

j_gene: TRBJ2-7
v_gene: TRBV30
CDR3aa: CAWAPPGRDNYEQYF

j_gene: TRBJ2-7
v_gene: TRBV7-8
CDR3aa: CASSLGLSEQYF

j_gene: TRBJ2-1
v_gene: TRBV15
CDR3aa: CATSRDLGAGASGRSGSSYNEQFF

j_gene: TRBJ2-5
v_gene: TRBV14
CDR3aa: CASSPGTSGRQYF

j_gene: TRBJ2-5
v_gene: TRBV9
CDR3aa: CASSVGIAGAETQYF

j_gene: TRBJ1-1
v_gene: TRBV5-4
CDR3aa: CASRQDRGRTEAFF

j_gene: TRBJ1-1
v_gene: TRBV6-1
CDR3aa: CASSKTGKNTEAFF

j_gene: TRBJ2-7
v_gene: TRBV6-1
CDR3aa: CASSELYEQYF

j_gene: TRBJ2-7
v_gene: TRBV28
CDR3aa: CASTQGGTGWVGPYF

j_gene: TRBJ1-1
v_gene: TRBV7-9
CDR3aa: CASSFSLFGSEAFF

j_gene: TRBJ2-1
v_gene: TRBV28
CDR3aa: CASSPTYRVIGYNEQFF

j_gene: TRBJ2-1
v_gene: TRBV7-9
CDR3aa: CASSLAAGLPQQFF

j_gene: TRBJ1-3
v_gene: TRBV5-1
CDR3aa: CASSLGQTRPVGNTIYF

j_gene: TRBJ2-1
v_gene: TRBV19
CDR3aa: CASSTGRGYNEQFF

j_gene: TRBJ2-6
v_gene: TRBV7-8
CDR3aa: CASSAGHGANVLTF

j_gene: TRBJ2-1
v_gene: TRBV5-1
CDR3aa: CASALAGGPFNEQFF

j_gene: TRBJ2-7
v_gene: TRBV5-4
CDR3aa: CASSSLAGGYYEQYF

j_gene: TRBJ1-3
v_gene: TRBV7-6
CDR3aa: CASSLAGPNSGNTIYF

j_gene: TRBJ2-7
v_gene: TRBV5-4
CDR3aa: CASSLSHQVGAYEQYF

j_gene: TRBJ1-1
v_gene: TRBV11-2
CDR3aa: CASSLVREARAFF

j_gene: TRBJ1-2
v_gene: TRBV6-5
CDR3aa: CASSPPPGIAEGYTF

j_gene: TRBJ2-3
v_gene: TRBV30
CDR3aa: CAWSRISTDTQYF

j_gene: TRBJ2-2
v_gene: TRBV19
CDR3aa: CASSIIGLAGNTGELFF